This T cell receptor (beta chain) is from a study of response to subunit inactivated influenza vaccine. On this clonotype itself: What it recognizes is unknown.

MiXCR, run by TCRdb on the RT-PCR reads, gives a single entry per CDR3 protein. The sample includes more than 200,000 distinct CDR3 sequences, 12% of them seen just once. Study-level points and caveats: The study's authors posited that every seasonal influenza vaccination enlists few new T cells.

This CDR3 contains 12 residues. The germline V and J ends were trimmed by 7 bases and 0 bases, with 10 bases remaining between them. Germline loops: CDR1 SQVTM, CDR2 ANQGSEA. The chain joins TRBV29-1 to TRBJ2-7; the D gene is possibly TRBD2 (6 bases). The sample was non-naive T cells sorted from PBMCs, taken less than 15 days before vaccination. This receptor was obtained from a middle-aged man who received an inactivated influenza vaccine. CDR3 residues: CSARGISYEQYF. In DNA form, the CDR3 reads TGCAGCGCTCGGGGGATCTCCTACGAGCAGTACTTC.